One sample yielded the 32 T cell receptor beta chains listed below, sequenced in a study of blood T cell repertoires in COVID-19. The repertoire was sequenced with immunoSEQ multiplex PCR; TCRdb's copy has only in-frame clones and lacks some. The table records 350,000 to 450,000 clones, about 87% of them present only once. The sequencing sample was made of peripheral blood. All receptors derive from a woman between 55 and 75 years old with COVID-19, enrolled during active disease.

V usage is TRBV6-5 and J usage is TRBJ2-7; 8 nucleotides agree with TRBD1. Germline assignment: CDR1 MNHEY and CDR2 SVGAGI. V was pared by 7 bases and J by 2 bases, with 10 bases of the junction left unmatched. CDR3 length: 15 amino acids. The CDR3 spells CASNPRQGTTYEQYF. The CDR3 DNA sequence: TGTGCCAGCAACCCGCGACAGGGGACCACCTACGAGCAGTACTTC.

The chain couples TRBV7-3 to TRBJ2-5; possibly TRBD2 for D (5 bases). Germline assignment: CDR1 SGHTA and CDR2 FQGTGA. CDR3 size: 13 residues. Trimming pared 1 base from V and 2 bases from J, leaving 5 bases between. The DNA of the CDR3 is TGTGCCAGCAGCTTAAGACTACAAGAGACCCAGTACTTC. Translated, it gives CASSLRLQETQYF. Full variable domain (remainder filled in from reference TRBV7-3 and TRBJ2-5): GAGVSQTPSNKVTEKGKYVELRCDPISGHTALYWYRQSLGQGPEFLIYFQGTGAADDSGLPNDRFFAVRPEGSVSTLKIQRTERGDSAVYLCASSLRLQETQYFGPGTRLLVL.

In its sample, this clone was seen a few times. Other nucleotide sequences from this sample produce the same CDR3. This sequence joins TRBV18 and TRBJ1-1; D is unresolved. Germline V gives CDR1 KGHSH, CDR2 LQKENI. The CDR3 loop spans 13 amino acids. V lost 6 bases to trimming and J lost 1 base, with 9 bases between them. The CDR3 sequence is CASSPSGNTEAFF. DNA for the CDR3: TGTGCCAGCTCTCCCTCGGGGAACACTGAAGCTTTCTTT.

V is TRBV6-6 and J is TRBJ1-1; tentatively, D is TRBD1 (5 bases). The germline V gene has CDR1 MNHNY and CDR2 SVGAGI (reference sequence). The CDR3 runs 14 residues. The V end was cut by 5 bases, the J end by 1 base, with 11 bases between. CDR3: CASSARQGNTEAFF. DNA of the CDR3: TGTGCCAGCAGTGCCCGGCAGGGGAACACTGAAGCTTTCTTT.

The chain employs TRBV2 and TRBJ1-1; D is possibly TRBD1 (5 bases). Germline V gives CDR1 SNHLY, CDR2 FYNNEI. V dropped 6 bases and J dropped 0 bases, with 14 bases sitting between them. This CDR3 region has 15 residues. The CDR3 DNA reads as TGTGCCAGCAGCAGGGACGCGGGGGTGAACACTGAAGCTTTCTTT. It codes for CASSRDAGVNTEAFF.

The chain couples TRBV23-1 to TRBJ1-5, with 9 bases lining up with TRBD1. TRBV23-1 is classed as an ORF, of uncertain function. Losses at the gene ends were 6 bases for V and 0 bases for J; bases not matched to a gene: 9. This CDR3 is 17 amino acids long. The CDR3 region has the DNA TGCGCCAGCAGACCATGGACAGGGGTTTATAGCAATCAGCCCCAGCATTTT. Protein: CASRPWTGVYSNQPQHF.

V and J are TRBV18 and TRBJ1-5; 12 bases map to TRBD1. The V and J ends lost 7 bases and 4 bases, in that order; junction bases with no gene match: 5. Per germline, CDR1 KGHSH and CDR2 LQKENI. CDR3 length: 15 amino acids. CDR3 amino acids: CASLGTGGVNQPQHF. The CDR3 nucleotides are TGTGCCAGCTTAGGGACAGGGGGCGTTAATCAGCCCCAGCATTTT.

Regarding this clone: A much larger clone lies a single base off, so this may be a read error. The chain uses TRBV3-1 (or the pseudogene TRBV3-2) and TRBJ1-1; maybe TRBD1 (6 bases). The CDR3 spans 12 residues. Germline V CDR1 and CDR2: LGHDT, YNNKEL (reference sequence). V lost 4 bases and J 6 bases, leaving 9 bases between the germline ends. In DNA, the CDR3 is TGTGCCAGCAGCCGAAGGACAGCTGAAGCTTTCTTT. Translation: CASSRRTAEAFF.

The chain uses TRBV29-1 and TRBJ2-5, with 10 bases that match TRBD1. This CDR3 is 11 amino acids long. J lost 9 bases, V lost 6 bases, and 4 bases had no gene match. The germline CDR1 and CDR2 sequences are SQVTM and ANQGSEA. CDR3 sequence reads: CSVVDRGSQYF. The DNA for the CDR3 is TGCAGCGTGGTGGACAGGGGGTCCCAGTACTTC.

V gene TRBV4-2 combines with J gene TRBJ1-5; 11 bases agree with TRBD1. V was clipped by 5 bases and J by 1 base; unmatched bases: 7. Germline CDR1 reads LGHNA; CDR2 reads YNFKEQ. There are 17 residues in the CDR3. Here the CDR3 DNA reads TGTGCCAGCAGCGCCGGGACAGGGGGGCGAAGCAATCAGCCCCAGCATTTT. Translated: CASSAGTGGRSNQPQHF.

The V gene is TRBV19, the J gene TRBJ1-5; D unclear. The V gene's germline CDR1 is LNHDA and CDR2 SQIVND (reference sequence). V was clipped by 6 bases and J by 2 bases, with 8 bases between them. The CDR3 is 13 residues long. The chain's CDR3 is CASRGRGNQPQHF. DNA of the CDR3: TGTGCCAGTAGGGGGAGGGGCAATCAGCCCCAGCATTTT. Drawing the rest from reference TRBV19 and TRBJ1-5, the complete variable domain is DGGITQSPKYLFRKEGQNVTLSCEQNLNHDAMYWYRQDPGQGLRLIYYSQIVNDFQKGDIAEGYSVSREKKESFPLTVTSAQKNPTAFYLCASRGRGNQPQHFGDGTRLSIL.

The chain links TRBV3-1 (or the pseudogene TRBV3-2) to TRBJ2-1, with 9 bases fitting TRBD2. After removal of 1 base from V and 6 bases from J, the junction contained 4 bases not matched to a gene. This CDR3 is 15 amino acids long. Per the germline V gene, CDR1 is LGHDT and CDR2 is YNNKEL (reference sequence). DNA of the CDR3: TGTGCCAGCAGCCAAGGAGCGGGGGGAATCAATGAGCAGTTCTTC. Its protein product is CASSQGAGGINEQFF.

To note about this clone: This same CDR3 is encoded by further DNA sequences in the sample. V usage is TRBV11-2 and J usage is TRBJ1-1, with D tentatively TRBD1 (5 bases). The V and J ends lost 3 bases and 4 bases respectively, with 12 bases between them. Looked up from germline, CDR1 is SGHAT and CDR2 is FQNNGV. The CDR3 totals 14 residues. The CDR3 spells CASSLGRGSTEAFF. The CDR3, as DNA: TGTGCCAGCAGCTTGGGAAGGGGTAGCACTGAAGCTTTCTTT.

The chain links TRBV19 to TRBJ1-1; TRBD1 matches 7 bases. The CDR3 has 16 residues. Germline-derived CDR1 and CDR2 are LNHDA and SQIVND (reference sequence). V lost 8 bases to trimming and J lost 4 bases; unmatched junction nucleotides: 16. The CDR3 sequence: CASLSRQGARVTEAFF. The DNA of the CDR3 is TGTGCCAGTTTATCACGACAGGGAGCGAGGGTCACTGAAGCTTTCTTT. The entire variable domain, with the rest obtained from reference TRBV19 and TRBJ1-1, is as follows: DGGITQSPKYLFRKEGQNVTLSCEQNLNHDAMYWYRQDPGQGLRLIYYSQIVNDFQKGDIAEGYSVSREKKESFPLTVTSAQKNPTAFYLCASLSRQGARVTEAFFGQGTRLTVV.

CDR3 sequence: CASSLGPQAYEQYF. CDR3 coding DNA: TGTGCCAGCAGCTTAGGGCCGCAAGCCTACGAGCAGTACTTC. This chain connects TRBV11-2 to TRBJ2-7; D is unclear. Trimming took 1 base from V and 2 from J, leaving 9 bases between them. Germline CDR1 is SGHAT and CDR2 is FQNNGV. This CDR3 comprises 14 residues. Filled out from reference TRBV11-2 and TRBJ2-7, the complete variable domain reads EAGVAQSPRYKIIEKRQSVAFWCNPISGHATLYWYQQILGQGPKLLIQFQNNGVVDDSQLPKDRFSAERLKGVDSTLKIQPAKLEDSAVYLCASSLGPQAYEQYFGPGTRLTVT.

V and J are TRBV6-1 and TRBJ1-1; perhaps TRBD1 as D (6 bases). The CDR3 runs 17 residues. Trimming took off 0 bases at V and 4 bases at J, with 18 bases between the two ends. The germline gives CDR1 MNHNS, CDR2 SASEGT. CDR3 sequence: CASSEAGKSLGATEAFF. The DNA for the CDR3 is TGTGCCAGCAGTGAAGCGGGGAAGAGCTTGGGGGCCACTGAAGCTTTCTTT.

This clone showed up just once. The CDR3 DNA follows: TGTGCCAGCACCAAACTTCCGGGACAGCAACTAACGAACCTAGAGCAGTTCTTC. Protein: CASTKLPGQQLTNLEQFF. The gene calls are TRBV6-4 and TRBJ2-1; 7 positions agree with TRBD1. V lost 7 bases, J lost 10 bases, and 25 bases stayed unmatched. The CDR3 runs 18 residues. The germline CDR1 and CDR2 sequences are MRHNA and SNTAGT.

This clone was seen a handful of times. The rearrangement joins TRBV6-5 to TRBJ2-6, with 7 bases identical to TRBD1. V trimming: 6 bases; J trimming: 4 bases; junction bases outside the gene matches: 6. The CDR3 consists of 15 residues. Germline V gene lookup returns CDR1 MNHEY and CDR2 SVGAGI. Here the CDR3 reads CASRLTGSGANVLTF. The CDR3 DNA follows: TGTGCCAGCAGATTGACAGGGAGCGGGGCCAACGTCCTGACTTTC.

The V gene is TRBV12-3 or TRBV12-4, the J gene TRBJ2-1; no clear D gene. The CDR3 totals 12 residues. The V gene lost 2 bases and the J gene lost 5 bases, with 4 bases spanning the gap. The CDR3 sequence: CASSLPDNEQFF. The CDR3, as DNA: TGTGCCAGCAGTTTACCCGACAATGAGCAGTTCTTC.

This clone was seen just once. The chain carries TRBV18 and TRBJ2-7, with 9 nucleotides matching TRBD1. The CDR3 totals 16 residues. CDR1 and CDR2 (germline): KGHSH, LQKENI. Losses at the gene ends were 4 bases for V and 4 bases for J; bases not matched to a gene: 11. The CDR3 region is CASSRPDRGSLYEQYF. For the CDR3, the DNA is TGTGCCAGCTCACGGCCGGACAGGGGTTCCCTTTACGAGCAGTACTTC.

The gene calls are TRBV30 and TRBJ1-3; TRBD1 is a possible D gene (6 bases). This CDR3 region has 17 residues. V dropped 4 bases and J dropped 3 bases, with 22 bases sitting between them. Germline lookup yields CDR1 GTSNPN and CDR2 SVGIG (reference sequence). The CDR3 sequence is CAWTPGSGQRFGNTIYF. CDR3 DNA sequence: TGTGCCTGGACACCAGGAAGTGGACAGCGCTTTGGAAACACCATATATTTT.

The chain employs TRBV6-1 and TRBJ2-1, with 10 bases matching TRBD2. The trim removed 2 bases at V and 8 bases at J, leaving 3 bases unmatched. Germline loops: CDR1 MNHNS, CDR2 SASEGT. This CDR3 comprises 14 residues. The CDR3 loop reads CASSELAGDDEQFF. The CDR3 DNA follows: TGTGCCAGCAGTGAACTAGCGGGGGACGATGAGCAGTTCTTC.

The chain couples TRBV15 to TRBJ1-2; 7 bases are shared with TRBD1. This CDR3 has 13 amino acids. V was pared by 5 bases and J by 8 bases, with 8 bases of the junction left unmatched. CDR1 is LNHNV, CDR2 YYDKDF, per germline (reference sequence). CDR3 sequence: CATSERQGRGYTF. As DNA, the CDR3 is TGTGCCACCAGCGAACGACAGGGTCGAGGCTACACCTTC.

V is TRBV19 and J is TRBJ1-1; the match to TRBD1 covers 7 bases. The CDR3 length is 17 residues. CDR1 is LNHDA, CDR2 SQIVND, per germline (reference sequence). Trimming at V came to 5 bases and at J to 9 bases, leaving 21 bases not matched to a gene. For the CDR3, the DNA is TGTGCCAGTAGTCTAGGGTCGGTGTCGGGACAGAAAGGGAAAGCTTTCTTT. Amino acid sequence: CASSLGSVSGQKGKAFF.

In its sample, this clone was seen once. The chain couples TRBV4-1 to TRBJ2-1; 7 positions match TRBD2. Trimming cost V 8 bases and J 7 bases; bases outside gene matches: 5. This CDR3 has 12 amino acids. Germline lookup yields CDR1 MGHRA and CDR2 YSYEKL. The CDR3 coding sequence is TGCGCCAGCGCCGGGGGAGGGAATGAGCAGTTCTTC. Translating gives CASAGGGNEQFF.

The chain employs TRBV10-1 and TRBJ2-7; tentatively, D is TRBD2 (6 bases). The CDR3 runs 14 residues. Germline lookup yields CDR1 WNHNN and CDR2 SYGVQD (reference sequence). With 9 bases removed from V and 4 bases from J, the gap between germline ends came to 19 bases. The CDR3 sequence is CARWDSFDPYEQYF. The CDR3, as DNA: TGCGCCAGATGGGACTCCTTCGATCCTTACGAGCAGTACTTC.

The chain carries TRBV5-1 and TRBJ1-1; D is unresolved. V shed 0 bases and J shed 2 bases, with 14 bases lying between them. The germline V gene encodes CDR1 SGHRS and CDR2 YFSETQ. This CDR3 has 16 residues. The CDR3 sequence is CASSLDHGVGNTEAFF. In nucleotides, the CDR3 is TGCGCCAGCAGCTTGGACCATGGCGTGGGCAACACTGAAGCTTTCTTT.

The chain has TRBV30 and TRBJ1-5; D remains ambiguous. CDR3 length: 13 residues. V was pared by 2 bases and J by 2 bases, with 7 bases between. Germline CDR1 GTSNPN, CDR2 SVGIG (reference sequence). The CDR3 loop is CAWSLNGNQPQHF. The CDR3 region has the DNA TGTGCCTGGAGTCTAAACGGCAATCAGCCCCAGCATTTT. The full variable domain, with the rest looked up from reference TRBV30 and TRBJ1-5, is SQTIHQWPATLVQPVGSPLSLECTVEGTSNPNLYWYRQAAGRGLQLLFYSVGIGQISSEVPQNLSASRPQDRQFILSSKKLLLSDSGFYLCAWSLNGNQPQHFGDGTRLSIL.

The CDR3 DNA follows: TGTGCCAGCAGGAGCGGCTCTTTTTACAATGAGCAGTTCTTC. Its translation: CASRSGSFYNEQFF. The gene calls are TRBV6-5 and TRBJ2-1, with D possibly matching TRBD2 (5 bases). Per the germline V gene, CDR1 is MNHEY and CDR2 is SVGAGI. Between the trimmed V and J ends, which lost 6 bases and 4 bases, there was a span of 13 bases. The CDR3 has 14 residues.

This clone was recorded a few times. V and J are TRBV18 and TRBJ1-5; D is unclear. The CDR3 is 15 residues long. The ends were cut back, 6 bases at V and 2 bases at J, with 14 bases in the middle. Germline loops: CDR1 KGHSH, CDR2 LQKENI. As DNA, the CDR3 is TGTGCCAGCTCCTCGGACTTGGTGGGCAATCAGCCCCAGCATTTT. Translating it yields CASSSDLVGNQPQHF.

J is TRBJ1-5 and V is TRBV5-1; D not resolved. Per germline, CDR1 SGHRS and CDR2 YFSETQ. V was shortened by 4 bases and J by 4 bases, with 9 bases between the two germline ends. The CDR3 is 13 residues long. This chain's CDR3 is CASSLSPNQPQHF. As DNA, the CDR3 is TGCGCCAGCAGCCTTTCCCCTAATCAGCCCCAGCATTTT.

About this clone: Distinct nucleotide sequences in the sample also encode this CDR3. The chain has TRBV5-1 and TRBJ1-1; possible D gene TRBD1, 6 bases. From germline, CDR1 is SGHRS and CDR2 YFSETQ. The ends were cut back, 5 bases at V and 1 base at J, with 12 bases in the middle. The CDR3 totals 14 residues. The CDR3 sequence: CASSLTGANTEAFF. For the CDR3, the DNA is TGCGCCAGCAGTTTGACAGGAGCGAACACTGAAGCTTTCTTT.